This T cell receptor (beta chain) was sequenced during a study of CD8 T cells in Susac syndrome. This clonotype was found once. Reverse transcription of roughly 0.5 to 1 ug RNA used random hexamers. TCRdb fed the immunoSEQ multiplex PCR reads into MiXCR, producing one record per CDR3 protein. The table lists 80,000 to 90,000 distinct CDR3 sequences, around 93% of them singletons, with over 0.35% in the top ten. The ends were cut back, 3 bases at V and 5 bases at J, with 14 bases in the middle. CDR3 size: 15 residues. Germline V gives CDR1 LGHNA, CDR2 YSLEER. The source is a human donor with Susac syndrome. The sample consisted of CD8+ T cells from PBMCs. The chain is built from TRBV4-3 and TRBJ2-1, with TRBD1 as a possible D gene (5 bases). The CDR3 region is CASSQVWTTHNEQFF. DNA for the CDR3: TGCGCCAGCAGCCAGGTTTGGACAACCCACAATGAGCAGTTCTTC.